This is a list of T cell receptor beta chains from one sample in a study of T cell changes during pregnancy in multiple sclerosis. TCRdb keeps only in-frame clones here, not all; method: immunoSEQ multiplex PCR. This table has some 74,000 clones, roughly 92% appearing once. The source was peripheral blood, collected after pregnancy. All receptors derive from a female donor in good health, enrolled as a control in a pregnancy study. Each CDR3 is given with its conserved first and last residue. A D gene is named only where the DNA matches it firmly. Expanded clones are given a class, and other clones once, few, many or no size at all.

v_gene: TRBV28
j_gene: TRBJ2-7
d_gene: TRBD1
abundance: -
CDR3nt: TGTGCCAGCAGTACCCGGGACAGCTTTGTCTCCGAGCAGTACTTC
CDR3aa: CASSTRDSFVSEQYF

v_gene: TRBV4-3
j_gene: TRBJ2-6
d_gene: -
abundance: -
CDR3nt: TGCGCCAGCAGCCAAGAGCCCAGGGTTGGGGCCAACGTCCTGACTTTC
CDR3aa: CASSQEPRVGANVLTF

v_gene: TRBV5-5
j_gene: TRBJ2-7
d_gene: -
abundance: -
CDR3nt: TGTGCCAGCAGCCCCAGGGAACCCTACGAGCAGTACTTC
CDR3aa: CASSPREPYEQYF

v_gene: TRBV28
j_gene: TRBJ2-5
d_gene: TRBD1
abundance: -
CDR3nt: TGTGCCAGCAGTTTCCGAGGGACAGGGGACGAGACCCAGTACTTC
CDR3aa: CASSFRGTGDETQYF

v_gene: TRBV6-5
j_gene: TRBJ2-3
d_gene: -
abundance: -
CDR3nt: TGTGCCAGCAGAAGGGGCAGCTTGTCAGATACGCAGTATTTT
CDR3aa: CASRRGSLSDTQYF

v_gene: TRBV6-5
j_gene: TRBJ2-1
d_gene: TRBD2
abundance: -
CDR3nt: TGTGCCAGCAGTTTATTAGCGGGAACCCAGTTCTTC
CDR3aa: CASSLLAGTQFF

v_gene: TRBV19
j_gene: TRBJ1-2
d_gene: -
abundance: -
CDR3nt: TGTGCCAGTAGTGTAACCCGCGCGGATGGCTACACCTTC
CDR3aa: CASSVTRADGYTF

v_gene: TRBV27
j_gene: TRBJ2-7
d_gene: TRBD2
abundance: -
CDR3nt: TGTGCCAGCACCCACGGCGGGGGGCCTACTACGATAGAGCAGTACTTC
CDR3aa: CASTHGGGPTTIEQYF

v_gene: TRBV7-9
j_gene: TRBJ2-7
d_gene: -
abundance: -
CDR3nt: TGTGCCAGCAGCTTAGCCCAACAGGGTTGGGAGCAGTACTTC
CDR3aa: CASSLAQQGWEQYF

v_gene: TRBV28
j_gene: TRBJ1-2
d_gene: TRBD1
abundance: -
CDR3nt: TGTGCCAGCACCTGGGGGACAGGGCCCTATGGCTACACCTTC
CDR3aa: CASTWGTGPYGYTF

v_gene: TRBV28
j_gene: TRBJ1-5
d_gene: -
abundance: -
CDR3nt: TGTGCCACCCGGACAGTTTATAGCAATCAGCCCCAGCATTTT
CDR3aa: CATRTVYSNQPQHF

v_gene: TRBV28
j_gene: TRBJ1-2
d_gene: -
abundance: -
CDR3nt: TGTGCCAGCAGTTTCGGGCCGGGGAACTATGGCTACACCTTC
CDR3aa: CASSFGPGNYGYTF

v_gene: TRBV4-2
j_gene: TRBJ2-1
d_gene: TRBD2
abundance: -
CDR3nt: TGTGCCAGCAGCCAAGAAGAAGGCGGGGGGGCGAATGAGCAGTTCTTC
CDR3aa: CASSQEEGGGANEQFF

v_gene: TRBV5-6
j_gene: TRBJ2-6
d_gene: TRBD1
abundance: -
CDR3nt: TGTGCCAGCAGGTTGACAGGGACTGGGGCCAACGTCCTGACTTTC
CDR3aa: CASRLTGTGANVLTF

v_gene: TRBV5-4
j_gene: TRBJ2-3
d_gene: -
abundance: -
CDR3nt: TGTGCCAGCAGCTTGGACAGGGTAATAGATACGCAGTATTTT
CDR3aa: CASSLDRVIDTQYF

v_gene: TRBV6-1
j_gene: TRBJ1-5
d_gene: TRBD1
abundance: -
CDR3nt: TGTGCCAGCAGTGCTTTCGGGACAGTAAGCAATCAGCCCCAGCATTTT
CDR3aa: CASSAFGTVSNQPQHF

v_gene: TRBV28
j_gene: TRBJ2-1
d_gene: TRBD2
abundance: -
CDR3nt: TGTGCCAGCAGTCTAGCGGGGGGGGAGGGTGAGCAGTTCTTC
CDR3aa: CASSLAGGEGEQFF

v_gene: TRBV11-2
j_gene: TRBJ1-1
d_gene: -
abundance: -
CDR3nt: TGTGCCAGCAGCTTAGATCCGACTTCGAACACTGAAGCTTTCTTT
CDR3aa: CASSLDPTSNTEAFF

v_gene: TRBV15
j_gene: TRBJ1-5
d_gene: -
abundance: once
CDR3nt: TGTGCCACCAGCAAAGAGAGGCACGGTCAGCCCCAGCATTTT
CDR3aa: CATSKERHGQPQHF

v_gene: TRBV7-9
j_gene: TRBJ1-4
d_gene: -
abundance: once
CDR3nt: TGTGCCAGCAGCCTGGGCCAGGGTAGCGAAAAACTGTTTTTT
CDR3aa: CASSLGQGSEKLFF

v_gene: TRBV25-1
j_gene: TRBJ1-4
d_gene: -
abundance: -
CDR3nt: TGTGCCAGCATGGACAGCCAGAATGAAAAACTGTTTTTT
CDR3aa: CASMDSQNEKLFF

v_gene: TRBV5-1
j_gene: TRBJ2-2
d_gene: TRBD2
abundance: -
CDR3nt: TGCGCCAGCAACTCCCTAGCGGGAGATCCCGGGGAGCTGTTTTTT
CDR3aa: CASNSLAGDPGELFF

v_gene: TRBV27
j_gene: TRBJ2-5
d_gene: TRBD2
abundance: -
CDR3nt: TGTGCCAGCAGTTCCCCTACTAGCGGGGCCCTATACCAAGGAGAGACCCAGTACTTC
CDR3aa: CASSSPTSGALYQGETQYF

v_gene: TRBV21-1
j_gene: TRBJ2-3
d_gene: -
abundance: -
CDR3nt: TGTGCCAGCAGCAAACAGGCCTTTAACACAGATACGCAGTATTTT
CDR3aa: CASSKQAFNTDTQYF

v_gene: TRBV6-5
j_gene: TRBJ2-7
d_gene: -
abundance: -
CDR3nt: TGTGCCAGCACCCTAATCGTCGGGGGTGGAGAGCAGTACTTC
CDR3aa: CASTLIVGGGEQYF

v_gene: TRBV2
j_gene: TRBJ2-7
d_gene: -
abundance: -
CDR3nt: TGTGCCAGCAGTGATGGGCCGGGATTATACGAGCAGTACTTC
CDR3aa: CASSDGPGLYEQYF

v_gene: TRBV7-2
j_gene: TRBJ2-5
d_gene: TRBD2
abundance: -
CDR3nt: TGTGCCAGCAGCTTAGGGACTAGAGTGGAGACCCAGTACTTC
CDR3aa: CASSLGTRVETQYF

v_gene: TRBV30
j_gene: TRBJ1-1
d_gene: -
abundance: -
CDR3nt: TGTGCCTGGAGCTCCGGGACACGGCTAGAAGCTTTCTTT
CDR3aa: CAWSSGTRLEAFF

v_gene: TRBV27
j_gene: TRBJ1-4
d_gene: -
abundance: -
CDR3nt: TGTGCCAGCAGGGAGGAGGGGATCAATGAAAAACTGTTTTTT
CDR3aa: CASREEGINEKLFF

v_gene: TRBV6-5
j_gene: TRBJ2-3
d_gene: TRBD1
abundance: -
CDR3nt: TGTGCCAGCACCTTCGAGGGGGCTAAAGATACGCAGTATTTT
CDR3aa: CASTFEGAKDTQYF

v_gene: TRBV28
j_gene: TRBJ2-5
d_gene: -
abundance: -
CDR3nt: TGTGCCAGCAGTACCATGGGGAGGCGGGAGACCCAGTACTTC
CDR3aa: CASSTMGRRETQYF

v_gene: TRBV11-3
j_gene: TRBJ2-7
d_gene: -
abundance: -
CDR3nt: TGTGCCAGCAGCTTAGGGGCAGGCACCTACGAGCAGTACTTC
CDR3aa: CASSLGAGTYEQYF

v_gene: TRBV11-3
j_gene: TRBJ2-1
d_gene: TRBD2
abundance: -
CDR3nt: TGTGCCAGCAGCCCCCAAAGCGGGGGGGCCCATGAGCAGTTCTTC
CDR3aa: CASSPQSGGAHEQFF

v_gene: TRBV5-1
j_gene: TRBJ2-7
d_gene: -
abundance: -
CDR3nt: TGCGCCAGCAGCTCCGGGACGTCCGGGGGAGAGCAGTACTTC
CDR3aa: CASSSGTSGGEQYF

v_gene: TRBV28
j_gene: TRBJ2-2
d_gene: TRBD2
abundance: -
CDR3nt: TGTGCCAGCAGTTTCCCCCCGGGACTAGCGGGAGAGGTTTATCGCGCCGGGGAGCTGTTTTTT
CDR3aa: CASSFPPGLAGEVYRAGELFF

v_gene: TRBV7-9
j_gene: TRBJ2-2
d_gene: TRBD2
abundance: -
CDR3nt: TGTGCCAGCAGCTCAGGACTAGCGGGAGTCTGGGTTACCGGGGAGCTGTTTTTT
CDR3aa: CASSSGLAGVWVTGELFF

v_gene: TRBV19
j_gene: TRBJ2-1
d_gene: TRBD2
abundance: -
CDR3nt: TGTGCCAGTAGGGTGGTAGCGGGAGACAATGAGCAGTTCTTC
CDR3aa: CASRVVAGDNEQFF

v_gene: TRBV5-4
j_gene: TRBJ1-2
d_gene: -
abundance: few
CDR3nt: TGTGCCAGCAGCCTACAGGGTGACTATGGCTACACCTTC
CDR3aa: CASSLQGDYGYTF

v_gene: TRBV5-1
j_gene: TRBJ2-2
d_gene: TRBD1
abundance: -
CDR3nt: TGCGCCAGCAGCTCCCAGGGGGACACCGGGGAGCTGTTTTTT
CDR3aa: CASSSQGDTGELFF

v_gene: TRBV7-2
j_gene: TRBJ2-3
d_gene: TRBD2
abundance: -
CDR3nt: TGTGCCAGCAGCTTTATTAGGTCTGCGGGACTAGCGGACACAGATACGCAGTATTTT
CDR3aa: CASSFIRSAGLADTDTQYF

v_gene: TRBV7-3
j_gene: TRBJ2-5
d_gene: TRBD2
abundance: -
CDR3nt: TGTGCCAGCAGCTACGGACTAGCGGGGCGGGAGACCCAGTACTTC
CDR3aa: CASSYGLAGRETQYF

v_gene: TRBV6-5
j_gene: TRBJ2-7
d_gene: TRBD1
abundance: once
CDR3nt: TGTGCCAGCAGTTACGCAGGGACAGGGTTTTACGAGCAGTACTTC
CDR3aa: CASSYAGTGFYEQYF

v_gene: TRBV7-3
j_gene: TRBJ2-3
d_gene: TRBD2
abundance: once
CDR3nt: TGTGCCAGCAGCTTAGGCGGGAGGGCATTCACAGATACGCAGTATTTT
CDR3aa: CASSLGGRAFTDTQYF

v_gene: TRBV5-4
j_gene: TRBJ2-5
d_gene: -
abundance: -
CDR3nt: TGTGCCAGCAGAGAAGGGGCCCAAGAGACCCAGTACTTC
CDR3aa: CASREGAQETQYF

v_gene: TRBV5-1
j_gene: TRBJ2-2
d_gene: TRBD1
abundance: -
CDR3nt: TGCGCCAGCAGCGACAGGGGGGGTACCGGGGAGCTGTTTTTT
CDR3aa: CASSDRGGTGELFF

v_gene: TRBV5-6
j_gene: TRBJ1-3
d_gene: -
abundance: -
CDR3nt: TGTGCCAGCAGCTTGGACGAGGGCTTTGGAAACACCATATATTTT
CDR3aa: CASSLDEGFGNTIYF

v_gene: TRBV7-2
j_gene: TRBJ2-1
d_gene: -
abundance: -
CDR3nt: TGTGCCAGCAGCGCCGCTACTGAGCAGTTCTTC
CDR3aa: CASSAATEQFF

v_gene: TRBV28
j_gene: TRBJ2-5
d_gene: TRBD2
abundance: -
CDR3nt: TGTGCCAGCAGTAGCGGGAGGGAAGAGACCCAGTACTTC
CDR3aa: CASSSGREETQYF

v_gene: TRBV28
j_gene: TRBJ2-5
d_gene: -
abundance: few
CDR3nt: TGTGCCAGCAGTCCACAGGGATGGCAACAAGGAGAGACCCAGTACTTC
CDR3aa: CASSPQGWQQGETQYF

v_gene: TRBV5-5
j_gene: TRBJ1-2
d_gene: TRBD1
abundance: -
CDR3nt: TGTGCCAGCAGCTTGTCGGGGACAGCCCTCGGCTACACCTTC
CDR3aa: CASSLSGTALGYTF